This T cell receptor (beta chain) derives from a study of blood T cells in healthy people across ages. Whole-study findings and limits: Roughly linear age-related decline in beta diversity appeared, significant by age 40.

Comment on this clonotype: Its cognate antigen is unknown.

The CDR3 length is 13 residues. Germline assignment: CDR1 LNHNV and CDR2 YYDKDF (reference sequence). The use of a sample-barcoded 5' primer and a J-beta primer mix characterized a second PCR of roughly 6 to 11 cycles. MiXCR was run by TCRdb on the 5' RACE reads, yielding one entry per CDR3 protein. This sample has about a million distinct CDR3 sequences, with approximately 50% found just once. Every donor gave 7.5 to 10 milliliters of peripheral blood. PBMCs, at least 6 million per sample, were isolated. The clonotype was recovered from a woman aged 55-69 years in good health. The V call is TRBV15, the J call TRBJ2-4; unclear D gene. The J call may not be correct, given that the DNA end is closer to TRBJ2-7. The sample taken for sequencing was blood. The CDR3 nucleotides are TGTGCCACCAGCAGAGATATCCGGGCCGAGCAGTACTTC. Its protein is CATSRDIRAEQYF.